A selection of T cell receptor beta chains follows, all from one sample in a study of T cells after yellow fever vaccination. TCRdb recomputed calls from the 5' RACE reads with MiXCR, one row per CDR3 protein. The sample lists around 160,000 distinct CDR3 sequences, approximately 6.8% occurring once. This specimen consisted of CD4+ T cells sorted from PBMCs, obtained roughly 5 days after the first yellow fever vaccination. Source of these receptors: a man between 18 and 35 years old who received the YFV17D yellow fever vaccine. CDR3s include the opening cysteine and the closing phenylalanine or tryptophan. A D gene is named only where the DNA matches it firmly. Only some rows state a clone size, as once, few, many or a class for expanded clones.

clone_size: many
j_call: TRBJ1-1
v_call: TRBV12-3/TRBV12-4
cdr3_length: 18
d_call: NA
cdr3_aa: CASSESYREIFMNTEAFF
cdr3_nt: TGTGCCAGCAGCGAAAGCTACAGGGAAATCTTCATGAACACTGAAGCTTTCTTT

clone_size: NA
j_call: TRBJ2-5
v_call: TRBV5-4
cdr3_length: 15
d_call: NA
cdr3_aa: CASSRDSGYQETQYF
cdr3_nt: TGTGCCAGCAGCCGAGACTCGGGGTACCAAGAGACCCAGTACTTC

clone_size: many
j_call: TRBJ2-5
v_call: TRBV5-1
cdr3_length: 15
d_call: NA
cdr3_aa: CASSLVSGAQETQYF
cdr3_nt: TGCGCCAGCAGCTTGGTATCCGGAGCACAAGAGACCCAGTACTTC

clone_size: many
j_call: TRBJ2-2
v_call: TRBV10-3
cdr3_length: 16
d_call: TRBD1
cdr3_aa: CAISETGGRSAGELFF
cdr3_nt: TGTGCCATCAGTGAGACAGGGGGCCGTTCGGCCGGGGAGCTGTTTTTT

clone_size: many
j_call: TRBJ2-3
v_call: TRBV28
cdr3_length: 13
d_call: NA
cdr3_aa: CASISVRTDTQYF
cdr3_nt: TGTGCCAGCATTTCCGTCAGGACAGATACGCAGTATTTT

clone_size: many
j_call: TRBJ2-1
v_call: TRBV7-3
cdr3_length: 16
d_call: NA
cdr3_aa: CASSPGTPHSYNEQFF
cdr3_nt: TGTGCCAGCAGTCCGGGGACTCCCCACTCCTACAATGAGCAGTTCTTC

clone_size: NA
j_call: TRBJ2-7
v_call: TRBV19
cdr3_length: 15
d_call: NA
cdr3_aa: CASGVGDSTPYEQYF
cdr3_nt: TGTGCCAGTGGGGTTGGGGATAGTACCCCCTACGAGCAGTACTTC

clone_size: many
j_call: TRBJ2-5
v_call: TRBV24-1
cdr3_length: 15
d_call: NA
cdr3_aa: CATSSSERGQETQYF
cdr3_nt: TGTGCCACCAGTTCGTCTGAGCGCGGACAAGAGACCCAGTACTTC

clone_size: many
j_call: TRBJ2-5
v_call: TRBV27
cdr3_length: 15
d_call: TRBD2
cdr3_aa: CASSRRGGYLETQYF
cdr3_nt: TGTGCCAGCAGCAGGCGGGGGGGGTATCTAGAGACCCAGTACTTC

clone_size: many
j_call: TRBJ2-1
v_call: TRBV5-1
cdr3_length: 16
d_call: TRBD2
cdr3_aa: CASSPGLAGIYNEQFF
cdr3_nt: TGCGCCAGCAGCCCCGGACTAGCGGGCATCTACAATGAGCAGTTCTTC

clone_size: NA
j_call: TRBJ2-7
v_call: TRBV7-9
cdr3_length: 15
d_call: TRBD1
cdr3_aa: CASSMDRARTYEQYF
cdr3_nt: TGTGCCAGCAGCATGGACAGGGCTCGAACCTACGAGCAGTACTTC

clone_size: many
j_call: TRBJ2-7
v_call: TRBV6-2/TRBV6-3
cdr3_length: 14
d_call: NA
cdr3_aa: CASSYSGTDYEQYF
cdr3_nt: TGTGCCAGCAGTTACTCGGGGACGGACTACGAGCAGTACTTC

clone_size: many
j_call: TRBJ2-5
v_call: TRBV11-2
cdr3_length: 13
d_call: NA
cdr3_aa: CASSLESQLTQYF
cdr3_nt: TGTGCCAGCAGCTTAGAATCCCAGTTAACCCAGTACTTC

clone_size: many
j_call: TRBJ2-2
v_call: TRBV10-3
cdr3_length: 15
d_call: NA
cdr3_aa: CATSATSPSGGELFF
cdr3_nt: TGTGCCACTAGTGCGACTAGTCCGTCGGGCGGGGAGCTGTTTTTT

clone_size: NA
j_call: TRBJ1-2
v_call: TRBV12-3/TRBV12-4
cdr3_length: 13
d_call: NA
cdr3_aa: CASRLTGQGGYTF
cdr3_nt: TGTGCCAGCAGACTGACAGGTCAAGGTGGCTACACCTTC

clone_size: NA
j_call: TRBJ1-1
v_call: TRBV12-3/TRBV12-4
cdr3_length: 13
d_call: TRBD1
cdr3_aa: CASSLDRAVEAFF
cdr3_nt: TGTGCCAGCAGTTTGGACAGGGCTGTTGAAGCTTTCTTT

clone_size: NA
j_call: TRBJ2-7
v_call: TRBV5-5
cdr3_length: 16
d_call: NA
cdr3_aa: CASSLRGIGTNYEQYF
cdr3_nt: TGTGCCAGCAGCTTGCGAGGGATAGGGACCAACTACGAGCAGTACTTC

clone_size: NA
j_call: TRBJ2-2
v_call: TRBV20-1
cdr3_length: 18
d_call: NA
cdr3_aa: CCARGLYIGSGNTGELFF
cdr3_nt: TGCTGTGCTAGGGGCCTTTACATAGGCAGCGGGAACACCGGGGAGCTGTTTTTT

clone_size: many
j_call: TRBJ2-3
v_call: TRBV4-3
cdr3_length: 17
d_call: TRBD1
cdr3_aa: CASSQVGDRVTTDTQYF
cdr3_nt: TGCGCCAGCAGCCAAGTCGGCGACAGGGTGACAACAGATACGCAGTATTTT

clone_size: many
j_call: TRBJ2-3
v_call: TRBV7-2
cdr3_length: 14
d_call: NA
cdr3_aa: CASSLLGSGDTQYF
cdr3_nt: TGTGCCAGCAGCTTATTAGGTAGCGGAGATACGCAGTATTTT

clone_size: many
j_call: TRBJ2-7
v_call: TRBV5-1
cdr3_length: 15
d_call: TRBD1
cdr3_aa: CASSFNRGSAYEQYF
cdr3_nt: TGCGCCAGCAGCTTTAACAGGGGATCCGCCTACGAGCAGTACTTC

clone_size: many
j_call: TRBJ2-5
v_call: TRBV5-1
cdr3_length: 15
d_call: TRBD2
cdr3_aa: CASSLTSGGTETQYF
cdr3_nt: TGCGCCAGCAGCTTAACTAGCGGGGGGACGGAGACCCAGTACTTC

clone_size: NA
j_call: TRBJ2-5
v_call: TRBV5-4
cdr3_length: 14
d_call: NA
cdr3_aa: CASSRHGAVETQYF
cdr3_nt: TGTGCCAGCAGCAGACATGGAGCGGTAGAGACCCAGTACTTC

clone_size: many
j_call: TRBJ1-5
v_call: TRBV6-2/TRBV6-3
cdr3_length: 14
d_call: TRBD1
cdr3_aa: CASSYGQGLEPQHF
cdr3_nt: TGTGCCAGCAGTTACGGACAGGGCCTTGAGCCCCAGCATTTT

clone_size: many
j_call: TRBJ2-2
v_call: TRBV29-1
cdr3_length: 13
d_call: NA
cdr3_aa: CSTKGGDGGELFF
cdr3_nt: TGCAGCACGAAGGGGGGCGACGGCGGGGAGCTGTTTTTT

clone_size: NA
j_call: TRBJ2-3
v_call: TRBV4-2
cdr3_length: 17
d_call: TRBD1
cdr3_aa: CASSLPWAGTGFDTQYF
cdr3_nt: TGTGCCAGCAGCCTTCCATGGGCCGGGACAGGGTTCGATACGCAGTATTTT

clone_size: few
j_call: TRBJ1-3
v_call: TRBV20-1
cdr3_length: 13
d_call: NA
cdr3_aa: CSATTGSGNTIYF
cdr3_nt: TGCAGTGCCACGACAGGATCTGGAAACACCATATATTTT

clone_size: NA
j_call: TRBJ2-1
v_call: TRBV7-9
cdr3_length: 11
d_call: TRBD1
cdr3_aa: CASRGGGEQFF
cdr3_nt: TGTGCCAGCCGAGGGGGCGGAGAGCAGTTCTTC

clone_size: many
j_call: TRBJ2-5
v_call: TRBV4-2
cdr3_length: 15
d_call: TRBD2
cdr3_aa: CASSPSAGGLETQYF
cdr3_nt: TGTGCCAGCAGCCCCTCAGCGGGGGGGCTAGAGACCCAGTACTTC

clone_size: many
j_call: TRBJ2-7
v_call: TRBV7-2
cdr3_length: 14
d_call: NA
cdr3_aa: CASSLQKGTYEQYF
cdr3_nt: TGTGCCAGCAGCTTACAGAAAGGGACCTACGAGCAGTACTTC

clone_size: NA
j_call: TRBJ2-6
v_call: TRBV9
cdr3_length: 15
d_call: NA
cdr3_aa: CASSAGISGANVLTF
cdr3_nt: TGTGCCAGCAGCGCGGGGATATCTGGGGCCAACGTCCTGACTTTC

clone_size: few
j_call: TRBJ1-3
v_call: TRBV11-1
cdr3_length: 18
d_call: NA
cdr3_aa: CASSHHSGPSGSGNTIYF
cdr3_nt: TGTGCCAGCAGCCATCATTCGGGGCCCTCCGGCTCTGGAAACACCATATATTTT

clone_size: few
j_call: TRBJ2-3
v_call: TRBV4-2
cdr3_length: 15
d_call: TRBD2
cdr3_aa: CASSQEGLATDTQYF
cdr3_nt: TGTGCCAGCAGCCAAGAGGGACTAGCGACAGATACGCAGTATTTT

clone_size: many
j_call: TRBJ2-3
v_call: TRBV10-3
cdr3_length: 12
d_call: NA
cdr3_aa: CAISESADTQYF
cdr3_nt: TGTGCCATCAGTGAGTCAGCAGATACGCAGTATTTT

clone_size: few
j_call: TRBJ2-2
v_call: TRBV5-1
cdr3_length: 16
d_call: NA
cdr3_aa: CASSLQGALNTGELFF
cdr3_nt: TGCGCCAGCAGCTTACAGGGTGCCCTGAACACCGGGGAGCTGTTTTTT

clone_size: many
j_call: TRBJ2-3
v_call: TRBV4-3
cdr3_length: 15
d_call: TRBD2
cdr3_aa: CAHFMAGGHTDTQYF
cdr3_nt: TGCGCCCATTTTATGGCGGGGGGGCATACAGATACGCAGTATTTT

clone_size: many
j_call: TRBJ2-2
v_call: TRBV5-1
cdr3_length: 14
d_call: NA
cdr3_aa: CASSSNGNTGELFF
cdr3_nt: TGCGCCAGCAGTTCCAATGGGAACACCGGGGAGCTGTTTTTT

clone_size: many
j_call: TRBJ1-3
v_call: TRBV5-1
cdr3_length: 14
d_call: NA
cdr3_aa: CASSPGTGGNTIYF
cdr3_nt: TGCGCCAGCAGCCCGGGGACCGGTGGAAACACCATATATTTT

clone_size: few
j_call: TRBJ2-7
v_call: TRBV7-8
cdr3_length: 14
d_call: NA
cdr3_aa: CASSSVPGPYEQYF
cdr3_nt: TGTGCCAGCAGCTCTGTCCCAGGACCCTACGAGCAGTACTTC

clone_size: many
j_call: TRBJ1-1
v_call: TRBV4-3
cdr3_length: 13
d_call: NA
cdr3_aa: CASSQGLSTEAFF
cdr3_nt: TGCGCCAGCAGCCAAGGGTTGAGCACTGAAGCTTTCTTT

clone_size: many
j_call: TRBJ2-3
v_call: TRBV10-3
cdr3_length: 12
d_call: NA
cdr3_aa: CAIGDSTDTQYF
cdr3_nt: TGTGCCATCGGGGACTCCACAGATACGCAGTATTTT

clone_size: many
j_call: TRBJ2-5
v_call: TRBV5-1
cdr3_length: 15
d_call: NA
cdr3_aa: CASSLGQTSEETQYF
cdr3_nt: TGCGCCAGCAGCTTAGGTCAAACCTCTGAGGAGACCCAGTACTTC

clone_size: NA
j_call: TRBJ1-2
v_call: TRBV2
cdr3_length: 13
d_call: NA
cdr3_aa: CASSEAGNYGYTF
cdr3_nt: TGTGCCAGCAGTGAGGCAGGGAACTATGGCTACACCTTC

clone_size: many
j_call: TRBJ2-2
v_call: TRBV7-6
cdr3_length: 15
d_call: NA
cdr3_aa: CASSLWGASTGELFF
cdr3_nt: TGTGCCAGCAGCTTATGGGGCGCAAGTACCGGGGAGCTGTTTTTT

clone_size: many
j_call: TRBJ1-4
v_call: TRBV7-2
cdr3_length: 16
d_call: TRBD1
cdr3_aa: CASSYGQGGAGEKLFF
cdr3_nt: TGTGCCAGCAGCTATGGACAGGGCGGTGCCGGTGAAAAACTGTTTTTT

clone_size: many
j_call: TRBJ1-4
v_call: TRBV18
cdr3_length: 15
d_call: NA
cdr3_aa: CASSPRTGLKEKLFF
cdr3_nt: TGTGCCAGCTCACCACGAACAGGGCTTAAGGAAAAACTGTTTTTT

clone_size: NA
j_call: TRBJ2-3
v_call: TRBV7-2
cdr3_length: 16
d_call: NA
cdr3_aa: CASSLTGRTSTDTQYF
cdr3_nt: TGTGCCAGCAGCTTAACTGGGCGTACGTCCACAGATACGCAGTATTTT